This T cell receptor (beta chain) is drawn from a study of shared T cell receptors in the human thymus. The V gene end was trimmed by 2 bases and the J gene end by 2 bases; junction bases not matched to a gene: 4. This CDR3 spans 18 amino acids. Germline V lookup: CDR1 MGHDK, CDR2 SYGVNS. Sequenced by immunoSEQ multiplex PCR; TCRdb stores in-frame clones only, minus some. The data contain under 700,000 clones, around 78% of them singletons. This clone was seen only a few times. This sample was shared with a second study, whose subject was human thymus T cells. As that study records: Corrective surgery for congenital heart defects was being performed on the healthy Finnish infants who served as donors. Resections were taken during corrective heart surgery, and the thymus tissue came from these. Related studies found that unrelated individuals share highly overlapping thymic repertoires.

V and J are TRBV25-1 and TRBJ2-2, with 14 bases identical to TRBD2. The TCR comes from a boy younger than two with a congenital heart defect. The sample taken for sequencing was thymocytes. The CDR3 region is CASSEGLAGGLNTGELFF. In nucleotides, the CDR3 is TGTGCCAGCAGTGAAGGACTAGCGGGAGGACTAAACACCGGGGAGCTGTTTTTT. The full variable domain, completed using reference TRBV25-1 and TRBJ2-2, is EADIYQTPRYLVIGTGKKITLECSQTMGHDKMYWYQQDPGMELHLIHYSYGVNSTEKGDLSSESTVSRIRTEHFPLTLESARPSHTSQYLCASSEGLAGGLNTGELFFGEGSRLTVL.